This T cell receptor beta chain stems from a study of blood T cell repertoires in COVID-19. On the study more broadly: Sites across the United States, Italy and Spain contributed samples from acute and convalescent COVID-19. T cells, B-cell-depleted T cells, or PBMCs supplied cDNA or gDNA.

This clone has a single count. Per the original methods: Nucleated cell counts were estimated from reference gene primer amplification. The assay was immunoSEQ multiplex PCR, and TCRdb's table has in-frame clones only and misses some. The DNA gave D and trimming, while V, J and clone size come from that table. Of approximately 220,000 clones listed, approximately 80% are singletons. The CDR3 is 15 residues long. After removal of 6 bases from V and 3 bases from J, the junction contained 8 bases not matched to a gene. The V gene's germline CDR1 is MNHEY and CDR2 SVGAGI. The TCR comes from a man aged 35-49 years with acute or convalescent COVID-19. What was sequenced was peripheral blood. The rearrangement joins TRBV6-5 to TRBJ1-5, with TRBD1 matching 7 bases. In DNA form, the CDR3 reads TGTGCCAGCAGCCGAGACAGGGACATCAATCAGCCCCAGCATTTT. This sequence encodes CASSRDRDINQPQHF.